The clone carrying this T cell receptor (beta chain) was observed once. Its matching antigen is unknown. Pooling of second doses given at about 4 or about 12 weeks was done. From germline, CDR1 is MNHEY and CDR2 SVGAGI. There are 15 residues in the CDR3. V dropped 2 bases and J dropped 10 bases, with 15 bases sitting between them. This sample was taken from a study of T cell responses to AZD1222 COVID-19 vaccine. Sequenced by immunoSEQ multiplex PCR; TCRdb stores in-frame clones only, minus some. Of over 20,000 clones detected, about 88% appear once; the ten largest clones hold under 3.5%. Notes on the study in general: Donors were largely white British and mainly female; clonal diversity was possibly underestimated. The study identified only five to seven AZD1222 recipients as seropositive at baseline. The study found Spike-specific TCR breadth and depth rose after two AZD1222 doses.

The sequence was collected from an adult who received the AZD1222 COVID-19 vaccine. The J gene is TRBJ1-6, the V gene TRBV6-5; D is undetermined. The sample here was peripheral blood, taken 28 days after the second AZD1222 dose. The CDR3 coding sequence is TGTGCCAGCAGTTACCGAGATGCGGTAGGCTCACCCCTCCACTTT. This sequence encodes CASSYRDAVGSPLHF.